The 24 T cell receptor beta chains listed next were all sequenced from one sample in a study of blood T cell repertoires in COVID-19 (dated by TCRdb to about 2020). The method behind the library was the immunoSEQ multiplex PCR assay. The source is immuneACCESS, and TCRdb retained only in-frame sequences with V and J called. Part of the clones is not carried over; for the studies checked, unresolved V genes explain less than half of this, and the remainder is unexplained. Recorded for this sample are tens of thousands of clones; 80% to 85% of them occurred a single time. The top ten clones comprise 3.2% of the sample. Sequenced: peripheral blood. The source of these receptors is a man aged 40-50 years with acute or convalescent COVID-19.

This chain links TRBV6-2 or TRBV6-3 with TRBJ2-5, with D tentatively TRBD2 (5 bases). Trimming shortened V by 6 bases and J by 4 bases, and 15 bases separated the two germline ends. Germline CDR1 MNHEY, CDR2 SVGEGT. The CDR3 has 14 residues. CDR3 in amino acids: CASSVAPGPETQYF. The CDR3 region has the DNA TGTGCCAGCAGCGTAGCGCCTGGGCCAGAGACCCAGTACTTC.

The chain employs TRBV2 and TRBJ1-1, with D perhaps matching TRBD1 (5 bases). With 3 bases removed from V and 4 bases from J, the gap between germline ends came to 9 bases. This CDR3 spans 13 amino acids. Germline V lookup: CDR1 SNHLY, CDR2 FYNNEI. The CDR3, as DNA: TGTGCCAGCAGTGACCCGGGGGGCACTGAAGCTTTCTTT. Protein sequence: CASSDPGGTEAFF.

DNA for the CDR3: TGTGCCAGCAGCCCAGGGGAGACCCAGTACTTC. Amino acid sequence: CASSPGETQYF. This chain connects TRBV3-1 (or the pseudogene TRBV3-2) to TRBJ2-5; D is perhaps TRBD1 (5 bases). Germline CDR1 is LGHDT and CDR2 is YNNKEL (reference sequence). This CDR3 is 11 amino acids long. V lost 4 bases to trimming and J lost 5 bases, with 5 bases between them.

This clone was picked up a small number of times. The V gene is TRBV2, the J gene TRBJ2-7, with 7 positions matching TRBD1. With 3 bases clipped from V and 4 bases from J, the junction kept 9 bases outside the gene matches. This CDR3 contains 15 residues. Germline-derived CDR1 and CDR2 are SNHLY and FYNNEI. The CDR3 nucleotides are TGTGCCAGCAGTGATTCGGAAAGGGGGCGATACGAGCAGTACTTC. Protein product: CASSDSERGRYEQYF.

This chain uses TRBV15 with TRBJ1-1; D is possibly TRBD1 (5 bases). V lost 0 bases, J lost 4 bases, and 6 bases lay in between. The CDR3 is 13 amino acids. Looked up from germline, CDR1 is LNHNV and CDR2 is YYDKDF (reference sequence). The CDR3 DNA is TGTGCCACCAGCAGAGATCAGGGCACTGAAGCTTTCTTT. Translated: CATSRDQGTEAFF.

The rearrangement joins TRBV7-8 to TRBJ1-2; the D gene is possibly TRBD1 (6 bases). CDR1 SGHVS and CDR2 FQNEAQ come from the germline V gene. The V and J ends lost 1 base and 13 bases respectively, with 13 bases between them. The CDR3 is 12 residues long. The CDR3 nucleotides are TGTGCCAGCAGCTTAGTGGCAGGGGATGGCACCTTC. Translating it yields CASSLVAGDGTF.

In DNA, the CDR3 is TGTGCCAGCAGCCCGGGACAGGGCTACACTGAAGCTTTCTTT. Amino acids: CASSPGQGYTEAFF. V is TRBV3-1 (or the pseudogene TRBV3-2) and J is TRBJ1-1, with 9 bases lining up with TRBD1. Germline lookup yields CDR1 LGHDT and CDR2 YNNKEL (reference sequence). Trimming took 4 bases from V and 3 from J; bases not matched to a gene: 3. This CDR3 region has 14 residues.

The rearrangement uses TRBV6-6 and TRBJ1-2; the match to TRBD1 covers 9 bases. The V gene's germline CDR1 is MNHNY and CDR2 SVGAGI (reference sequence). CDR3 length: 15 residues. The V gene end was trimmed by 4 bases and the J gene end by 3 bases; junction bases not matched to a gene: 6. The CDR3 spells CASSSGQGGDYGYTF. The CDR3 coding sequence is TGTGCCAGCAGTTCGGGACAGGGTGGAGACTATGGCTACACCTTC.

The rearrangement uses TRBV24-1 and TRBJ2-1; possibly TRBD2 for D (6 bases). Trimming took off 0 bases at V and 0 bases at J, with 11 bases between the two ends. This CDR3 region has 17 residues. Germline V CDR1 and CDR2: KGHDR, SFDVKD. The CDR3 spells CATSDLTAGSSYNEQFF. CDR3 bases: TGTGCCACCAGTGATTTGACAGCGGGTAGCTCCTACAATGAGCAGTTCTTC.

The chain employs TRBV15 and TRBJ2-1; the D is unclear. Deletions cut 3 bases from V and 4 bases from J, with 19 bases between. Germline V CDR1 and CDR2: LNHNV, YYDKDF (reference sequence). The CDR3 is made up of 17 amino acids. The chain's CDR3 is CATSRGGLGLDYNEQFF. The CDR3 nucleotides read TGTGCCACCAGCAGGGGTGGTCTCGGGTTGGATTACAATGAGCAGTTCTTC.

The V and J genes are TRBV9 and TRBJ2-1; 14 bases agree with TRBD2. Germline CDR1 is SGDLS and CDR2 is YYNGEE. V lost 3 bases, J lost 4 bases, and 6 bases stayed unmatched. CDR3 length: 17 amino acids. CDR3: CASSAGTSGSIYNEQFF. CDR3 bases: TGTGCCAGCAGCGCAGGGACTAGCGGGAGTATTTACAATGAGCAGTTCTTC.

The J gene is TRBJ2-2, the V gene TRBV7-8, with a tentative D call TRBD2 (6 bases). V dropped 1 base and J dropped 6 bases, with 18 bases sitting between them. The CDR3 is 17 amino acids. Germline-derived CDR1 and CDR2 are SGHVS and FQNEAQ. The CDR3 nucleotides read TGTGCCAGCAGCTTAGTTTCTAGTGTGGCGGGGTCCGGGGAGCTGTTTTTT. Protein sequence: CASSLVSSVAGSGELFF.

In this sample, this clone turned up a few times. V is TRBV5-8 and J is TRBJ2-3; 11 bases agree with TRBD2. The CDR3 runs 18 residues. The V gene end was trimmed by 7 bases and the J gene end by 4 bases; junction bases not matched to a gene: 17. The germline V gene encodes CDR1 SGHTS and CDR2 YDEGEE. This chain's CDR3 is CASPIGPLAGAMSDTQYF. CDR3 nucleotide sequence: TGTGCCAGCCCCATCGGGCCACTAGCGGGAGCCATGTCAGATACGCAGTATTTT.

This clone has more than one count but fewer than ten. The rearrangement uses TRBV20-1 and TRBJ2-1, with a weak D call TRBD2 (7 bases). Germline V gives CDR1 DFQATT, CDR2 SNEGSKA (reference sequence). The CDR3 runs to 10 residues. V was pared by 5 bases and J by 11 bases, with 10 bases between. The CDR3 loop reads CSAGGAQQFF. The CDR3 DNA is TGCAGTGCTGGGGGGGCCCAGCAGTTCTTC.

The gene calls are TRBV7-3 and TRBJ1-2, with D uncertain. Deletions cut 5 bases from V and 6 bases from J, with 16 bases between. Germline loops: CDR1 SGHTA, CDR2 FQGTGA. This CDR3 spans 14 amino acids. The CDR3 DNA is TGTGCCAGCAGCCCGTTCGGGGAAGAGGATGGCTACACCTTC. Translation gives CASSPFGEEDGYTF.

The V call is TRBV4-3, the J call TRBJ2-7; 12 bases align to TRBD2. This CDR3 comprises 16 residues. The germline V gene encodes CDR1 LGHNA and CDR2 YSLEER. The V gene end was trimmed by 0 bases and the J gene end by 2 bases; junction bases not matched to a gene: 2. CDR3 bases: TGCGCCAGCAGCCAAGATCGACTAGCGGGGGCCTACGAGCAGTACTTC. It specifies CASSQDRLAGAYEQYF.

This chain joins TRBV14 and TRBJ2-2, with a tentative D call TRBD2 (6 bases). The CDR3 length is 13 residues. V dropped 4 bases and J dropped 7 bases, with 10 bases sitting between them. Germline-derived CDR1 and CDR2 are SGHDN and FVKESK. Written as DNA, the CDR3 is TGTGCCAGCAGCCCGGTCGGGGGCGGGGAGCTGTTTTTT. As protein: CASSPVGGGELFF. Full variable domain (outside the CDR3, taken from reference TRBV14 and TRBJ2-2): EAGVTQFPSHSVIEKGQTVTLRCDPISGHDNLYWYRRVMGKEIKFLLHFVKESKQDESGMPNNRFLAERTGGTYSTLKVQPAELEDSGVYFCASSPVGGGELFFGEGSRLTVL.

In its sample, this clone was seen once. The CDR3 coding sequence is TGTGCCAGCAGTCCGCGAGGGGGGGGAGGAAATTCACCCCTCCACTTT. Translating it yields CASSPRGGGGNSPLHF. The V gene is TRBV6-6, the J gene TRBJ1-6, with a tentative D call TRBD1 (6 bases). Germline V lookup: CDR1 MNHNY, CDR2 SVGAGI (reference sequence). The CDR3 has 16 residues. With 5 bases removed from V and 7 bases from J, the gap between germline ends came to 18 bases.

This clone was detected only once. This chain connects TRBV19 to TRBJ1-1; 8 bases map to TRBD1. V shed 6 bases, J shed 7 bases, and the junction held 10 bases outside the gene matches. The germline V gene has CDR1 LNHDA and CDR2 SQIVND (reference sequence). The CDR3 is made up of 14 amino acids. The CDR3 region is CASRTGQETYEAFF. The CDR3 DNA reads TGTGCCAGTAGGACGGGACAGGAAACCTATGAAGCTTTCTTT.

Only one count was recorded for this clone. The V call is TRBV4-2, the J call TRBJ2-3; 8 positions agree with TRBD2. Germline V CDR1 and CDR2: LGHNA, YNFKEQ. V lost 2 bases and J lost 3; bases outside the gene matches: 16. The CDR3 contains 19 residues. The CDR3 loop reads CASSQPRFGSSGWTDTQYF. CDR3 nucleotide sequence: TGTGCCAGCAGCCAACCGAGGTTTGGGTCTAGCGGGTGGACAGATACGCAGTATTTT.

This clone is labeled medium-sized (0.01 to 0.1%). The rearrangement uses TRBV6-2 or TRBV6-3 and TRBJ2-7; 9 bases align to TRBD1. Per germline, CDR1 MNHEY and CDR2 SVGEGT. The ends lost 0 bases at V and 4 bases at J; junction bases unmatched: 4. The CDR3 sequence is 15 residues long. The CDR3 region is CASSYSTGGFYEQYF. The CDR3 nucleotides read TGTGCCAGCAGTTACTCGACAGGGGGATTTTACGAGCAGTACTTC.

The rearrangement joins TRBV9 to TRBJ1-1; D might be TRBD1 (6 bases). The germline V and J ends were trimmed by 0 bases and 4 bases, with 13 bases remaining between them. There are 15 residues in the CDR3. CDR1 is SGDLS and CDR2 is YYNGEE in the germline V gene. The CDR3 DNA reads as TGTGCCAGCAGCGTAGCGTACAGGGACGGCACTGAAGCTTTCTTT. This gives the protein CASSVAYRDGTEAFF.

The chain carries TRBV5-1 and TRBJ2-2, with D perhaps matching TRBD1 (6 bases). Germline CDR1 and CDR2: SGHRS and YFSETQ. This CDR3 comprises 15 residues. Between the trimmed V and J ends, which lost 4 bases and 2 bases, there was a span of 12 bases. Here the CDR3 DNA reads TGCGCCAGCAGCCACGGGACACTTAACACCGGGGAGCTGTTTTTT. Translated: CASSHGTLNTGELFF.

The J gene is TRBJ2-7, the V gene TRBV19; the D is unclear. Germline loops: CDR1 LNHDA, CDR2 SQIVND (reference sequence). The ends were cut back, 4 bases at V and 7 bases at J, with 17 bases in the middle. This CDR3 comprises 14 residues. The CDR3 region has the DNA TGTGCCAGTAGTACCCAAGGTGGAGCCGGGGAGCAGTACTTC. Translating it yields CASSTQGGAGEQYF.